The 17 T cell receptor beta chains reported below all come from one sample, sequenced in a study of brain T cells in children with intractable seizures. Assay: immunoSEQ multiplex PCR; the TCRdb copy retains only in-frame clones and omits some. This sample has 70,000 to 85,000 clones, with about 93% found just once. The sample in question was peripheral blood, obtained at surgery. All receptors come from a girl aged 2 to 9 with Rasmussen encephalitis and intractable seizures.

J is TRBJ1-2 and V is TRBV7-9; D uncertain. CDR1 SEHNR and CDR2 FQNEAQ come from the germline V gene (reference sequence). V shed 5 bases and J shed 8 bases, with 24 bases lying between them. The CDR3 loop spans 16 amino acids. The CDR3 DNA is TGTGCCAGCAGCCCCGGGGATATGAGGGAACATTGGGGCTACACCTTC. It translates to CASSPGDMREHWGYTF.

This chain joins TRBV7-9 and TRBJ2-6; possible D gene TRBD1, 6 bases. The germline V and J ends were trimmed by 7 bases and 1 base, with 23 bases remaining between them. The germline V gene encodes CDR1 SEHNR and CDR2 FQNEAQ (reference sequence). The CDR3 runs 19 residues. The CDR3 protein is CASTSSSGGRASGANVLTF. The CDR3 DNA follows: TGTGCCAGCACCAGCTCTAGTGGGGGCCGAGCATCTGGGGCCAACGTCCTGACTTTC.

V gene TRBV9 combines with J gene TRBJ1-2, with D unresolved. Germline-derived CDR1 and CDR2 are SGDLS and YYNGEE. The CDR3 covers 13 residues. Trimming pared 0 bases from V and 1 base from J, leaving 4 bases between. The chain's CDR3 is CASSVEGNYGYTF. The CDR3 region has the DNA TGTGCCAGCAGCGTAGAGGGTAACTATGGCTACACCTTC.

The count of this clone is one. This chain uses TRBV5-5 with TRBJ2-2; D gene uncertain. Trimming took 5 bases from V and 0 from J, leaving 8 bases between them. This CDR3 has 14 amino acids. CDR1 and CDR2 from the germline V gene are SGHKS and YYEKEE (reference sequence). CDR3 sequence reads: CASRRLANTGELFF. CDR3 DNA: TGTGCCAGCAGACGCTTGGCGAACACCGGGGAGCTGTTTTTT.

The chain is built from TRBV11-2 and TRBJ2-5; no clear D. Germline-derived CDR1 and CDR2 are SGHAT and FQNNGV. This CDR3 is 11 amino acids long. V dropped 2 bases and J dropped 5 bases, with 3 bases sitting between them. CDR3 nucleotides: TGTGCCAGCAGCTTAAGGGAGACCCAGTACTTC. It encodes CASSLRETQYF.

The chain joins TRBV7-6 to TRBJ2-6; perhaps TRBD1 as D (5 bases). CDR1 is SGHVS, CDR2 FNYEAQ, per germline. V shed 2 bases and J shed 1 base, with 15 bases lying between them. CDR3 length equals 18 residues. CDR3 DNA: TGTGCCAGCAGCTTATGGCCCAGGGTTGCATCTGGGGCCAACGTCCTGACTTTC. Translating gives CASSLWPRVASGANVLTF.

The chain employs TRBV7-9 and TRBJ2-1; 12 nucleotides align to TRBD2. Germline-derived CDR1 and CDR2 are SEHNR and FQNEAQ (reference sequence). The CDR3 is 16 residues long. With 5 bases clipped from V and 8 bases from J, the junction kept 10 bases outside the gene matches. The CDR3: CASSPPQLAGGDEQFF. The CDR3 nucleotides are TGTGCCAGCAGCCCCCCCCAACTAGCGGGGGGCGATGAGCAGTTCTTC.

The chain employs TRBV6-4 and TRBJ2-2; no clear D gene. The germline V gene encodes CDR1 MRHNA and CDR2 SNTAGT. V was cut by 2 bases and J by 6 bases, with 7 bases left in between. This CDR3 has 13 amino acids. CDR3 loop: CASSDGLSGELFF. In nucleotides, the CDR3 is TGTGCCAGCAGTGACGGATTATCCGGGGAGCTGTTTTTT.

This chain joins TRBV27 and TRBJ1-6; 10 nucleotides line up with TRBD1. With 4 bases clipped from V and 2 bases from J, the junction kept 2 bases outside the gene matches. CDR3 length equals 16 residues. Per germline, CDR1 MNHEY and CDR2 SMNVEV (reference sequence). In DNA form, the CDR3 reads TGTGCCAGCAGTTATGGACAGGGGGCCTATAATTCACCCCTCCACTTT. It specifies CASSYGQGAYNSPLHF.

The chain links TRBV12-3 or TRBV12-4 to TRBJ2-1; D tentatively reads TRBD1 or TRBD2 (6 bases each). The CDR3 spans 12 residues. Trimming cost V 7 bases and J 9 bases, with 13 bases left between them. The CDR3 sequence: CASTRGAGEQFF. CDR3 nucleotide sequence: TGTGCCAGCACGAGGGGGGCGGGTGAGCAGTTCTTC.

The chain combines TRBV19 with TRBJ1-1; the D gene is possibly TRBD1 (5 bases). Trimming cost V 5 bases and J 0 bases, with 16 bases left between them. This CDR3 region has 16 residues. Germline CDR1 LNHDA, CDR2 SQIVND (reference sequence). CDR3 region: CASSREIGAMNTEAFF. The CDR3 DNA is TGTGCCAGTAGTCGCGAAATCGGGGCGATGAACACTGAAGCTTTCTTT.

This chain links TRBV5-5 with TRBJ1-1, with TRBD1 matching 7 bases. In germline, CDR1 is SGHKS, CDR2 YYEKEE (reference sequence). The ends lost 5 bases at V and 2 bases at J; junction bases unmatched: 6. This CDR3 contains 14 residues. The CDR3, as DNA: TGTGCCAGCAGGTCGGGACAGACAAACACTGAAGCTTTCTTT. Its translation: CASRSGQTNTEAFF.

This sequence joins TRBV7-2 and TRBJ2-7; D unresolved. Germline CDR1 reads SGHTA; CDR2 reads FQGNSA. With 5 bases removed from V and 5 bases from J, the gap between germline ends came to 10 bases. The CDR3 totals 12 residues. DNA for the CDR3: TGTGCCAGCAGCCTTGGTATGCACGAGCAGTACTTC. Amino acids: CASSLGMHEQYF.

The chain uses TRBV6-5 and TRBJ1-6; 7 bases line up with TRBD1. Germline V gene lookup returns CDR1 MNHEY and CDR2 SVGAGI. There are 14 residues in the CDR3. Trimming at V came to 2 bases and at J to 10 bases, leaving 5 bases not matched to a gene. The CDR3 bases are TGTGCCAGCAGTTACGGCAGGGGGAGGTCACCCCTCCACTTT. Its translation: CASSYGRGRSPLHF.

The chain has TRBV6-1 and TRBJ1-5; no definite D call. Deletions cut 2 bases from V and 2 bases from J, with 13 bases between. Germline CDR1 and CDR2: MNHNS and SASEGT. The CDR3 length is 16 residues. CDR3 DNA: TGTGCCAGCAGTGAAAGCCCCACTGGGGGCAATCAGCCCCAGCATTTT. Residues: CASSESPTGGNQPQHF.

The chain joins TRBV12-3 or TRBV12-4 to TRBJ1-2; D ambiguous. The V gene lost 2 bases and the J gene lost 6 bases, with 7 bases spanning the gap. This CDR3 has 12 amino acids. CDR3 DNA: TGTGCCAGCAGTTTATACAGAAATGGCTACACCTTC. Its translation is CASSLYRNGYTF.

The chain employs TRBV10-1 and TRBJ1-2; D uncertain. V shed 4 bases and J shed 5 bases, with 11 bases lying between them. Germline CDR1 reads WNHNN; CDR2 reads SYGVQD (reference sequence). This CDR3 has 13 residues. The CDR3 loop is CASSADRGYGYTF. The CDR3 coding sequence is TGCGCCAGCAGTGCGGATCGCGGTTATGGCTACACCTTC.